This T cell receptor (beta chain) was identified in a study of cytomegalovirus exposure and HLA in healthy donors. Study-wide results and limits: In an earlier analysis, most TCR beta V segments were productive about 87% or about 30% of the time. Within a later analysis, the majority of CMV-associated TCR beta chains appeared HLA-restricted. TRBV6-2, TRBV6-3 and some other V segments were excluded as indistinguishable.

As regards this clone: The antigen is not known.

Primers for the PCR totalled 60 Vbeta and 13 Jbeta. Clones were read by immunoSEQ multiplex PCR, and TCRdb kept only the in-frame ones, dropping some. The table has some 180,000 clones, around 76% seen once. V lost 7 bases, J lost 7 bases, and 9 bases stayed unmatched. Germline assignment: CDR1 MNHNS and CDR2 SASEGT. This CDR3 is built from 14 residues. The TCR was taken from a man aged 35-49 years in good health and CMV-seronegative. Source material: PBMCs. The V and J genes are TRBV6-1 and TRBJ2-1, with 8 bases aligning to TRBD1. CDR3 sequence (DNA): TGTGCCAGCATGGGCAGGGGGCGAAGTAATGAGCAGTTCTTC. Translated, it gives CASMGRGRSNEQFF.